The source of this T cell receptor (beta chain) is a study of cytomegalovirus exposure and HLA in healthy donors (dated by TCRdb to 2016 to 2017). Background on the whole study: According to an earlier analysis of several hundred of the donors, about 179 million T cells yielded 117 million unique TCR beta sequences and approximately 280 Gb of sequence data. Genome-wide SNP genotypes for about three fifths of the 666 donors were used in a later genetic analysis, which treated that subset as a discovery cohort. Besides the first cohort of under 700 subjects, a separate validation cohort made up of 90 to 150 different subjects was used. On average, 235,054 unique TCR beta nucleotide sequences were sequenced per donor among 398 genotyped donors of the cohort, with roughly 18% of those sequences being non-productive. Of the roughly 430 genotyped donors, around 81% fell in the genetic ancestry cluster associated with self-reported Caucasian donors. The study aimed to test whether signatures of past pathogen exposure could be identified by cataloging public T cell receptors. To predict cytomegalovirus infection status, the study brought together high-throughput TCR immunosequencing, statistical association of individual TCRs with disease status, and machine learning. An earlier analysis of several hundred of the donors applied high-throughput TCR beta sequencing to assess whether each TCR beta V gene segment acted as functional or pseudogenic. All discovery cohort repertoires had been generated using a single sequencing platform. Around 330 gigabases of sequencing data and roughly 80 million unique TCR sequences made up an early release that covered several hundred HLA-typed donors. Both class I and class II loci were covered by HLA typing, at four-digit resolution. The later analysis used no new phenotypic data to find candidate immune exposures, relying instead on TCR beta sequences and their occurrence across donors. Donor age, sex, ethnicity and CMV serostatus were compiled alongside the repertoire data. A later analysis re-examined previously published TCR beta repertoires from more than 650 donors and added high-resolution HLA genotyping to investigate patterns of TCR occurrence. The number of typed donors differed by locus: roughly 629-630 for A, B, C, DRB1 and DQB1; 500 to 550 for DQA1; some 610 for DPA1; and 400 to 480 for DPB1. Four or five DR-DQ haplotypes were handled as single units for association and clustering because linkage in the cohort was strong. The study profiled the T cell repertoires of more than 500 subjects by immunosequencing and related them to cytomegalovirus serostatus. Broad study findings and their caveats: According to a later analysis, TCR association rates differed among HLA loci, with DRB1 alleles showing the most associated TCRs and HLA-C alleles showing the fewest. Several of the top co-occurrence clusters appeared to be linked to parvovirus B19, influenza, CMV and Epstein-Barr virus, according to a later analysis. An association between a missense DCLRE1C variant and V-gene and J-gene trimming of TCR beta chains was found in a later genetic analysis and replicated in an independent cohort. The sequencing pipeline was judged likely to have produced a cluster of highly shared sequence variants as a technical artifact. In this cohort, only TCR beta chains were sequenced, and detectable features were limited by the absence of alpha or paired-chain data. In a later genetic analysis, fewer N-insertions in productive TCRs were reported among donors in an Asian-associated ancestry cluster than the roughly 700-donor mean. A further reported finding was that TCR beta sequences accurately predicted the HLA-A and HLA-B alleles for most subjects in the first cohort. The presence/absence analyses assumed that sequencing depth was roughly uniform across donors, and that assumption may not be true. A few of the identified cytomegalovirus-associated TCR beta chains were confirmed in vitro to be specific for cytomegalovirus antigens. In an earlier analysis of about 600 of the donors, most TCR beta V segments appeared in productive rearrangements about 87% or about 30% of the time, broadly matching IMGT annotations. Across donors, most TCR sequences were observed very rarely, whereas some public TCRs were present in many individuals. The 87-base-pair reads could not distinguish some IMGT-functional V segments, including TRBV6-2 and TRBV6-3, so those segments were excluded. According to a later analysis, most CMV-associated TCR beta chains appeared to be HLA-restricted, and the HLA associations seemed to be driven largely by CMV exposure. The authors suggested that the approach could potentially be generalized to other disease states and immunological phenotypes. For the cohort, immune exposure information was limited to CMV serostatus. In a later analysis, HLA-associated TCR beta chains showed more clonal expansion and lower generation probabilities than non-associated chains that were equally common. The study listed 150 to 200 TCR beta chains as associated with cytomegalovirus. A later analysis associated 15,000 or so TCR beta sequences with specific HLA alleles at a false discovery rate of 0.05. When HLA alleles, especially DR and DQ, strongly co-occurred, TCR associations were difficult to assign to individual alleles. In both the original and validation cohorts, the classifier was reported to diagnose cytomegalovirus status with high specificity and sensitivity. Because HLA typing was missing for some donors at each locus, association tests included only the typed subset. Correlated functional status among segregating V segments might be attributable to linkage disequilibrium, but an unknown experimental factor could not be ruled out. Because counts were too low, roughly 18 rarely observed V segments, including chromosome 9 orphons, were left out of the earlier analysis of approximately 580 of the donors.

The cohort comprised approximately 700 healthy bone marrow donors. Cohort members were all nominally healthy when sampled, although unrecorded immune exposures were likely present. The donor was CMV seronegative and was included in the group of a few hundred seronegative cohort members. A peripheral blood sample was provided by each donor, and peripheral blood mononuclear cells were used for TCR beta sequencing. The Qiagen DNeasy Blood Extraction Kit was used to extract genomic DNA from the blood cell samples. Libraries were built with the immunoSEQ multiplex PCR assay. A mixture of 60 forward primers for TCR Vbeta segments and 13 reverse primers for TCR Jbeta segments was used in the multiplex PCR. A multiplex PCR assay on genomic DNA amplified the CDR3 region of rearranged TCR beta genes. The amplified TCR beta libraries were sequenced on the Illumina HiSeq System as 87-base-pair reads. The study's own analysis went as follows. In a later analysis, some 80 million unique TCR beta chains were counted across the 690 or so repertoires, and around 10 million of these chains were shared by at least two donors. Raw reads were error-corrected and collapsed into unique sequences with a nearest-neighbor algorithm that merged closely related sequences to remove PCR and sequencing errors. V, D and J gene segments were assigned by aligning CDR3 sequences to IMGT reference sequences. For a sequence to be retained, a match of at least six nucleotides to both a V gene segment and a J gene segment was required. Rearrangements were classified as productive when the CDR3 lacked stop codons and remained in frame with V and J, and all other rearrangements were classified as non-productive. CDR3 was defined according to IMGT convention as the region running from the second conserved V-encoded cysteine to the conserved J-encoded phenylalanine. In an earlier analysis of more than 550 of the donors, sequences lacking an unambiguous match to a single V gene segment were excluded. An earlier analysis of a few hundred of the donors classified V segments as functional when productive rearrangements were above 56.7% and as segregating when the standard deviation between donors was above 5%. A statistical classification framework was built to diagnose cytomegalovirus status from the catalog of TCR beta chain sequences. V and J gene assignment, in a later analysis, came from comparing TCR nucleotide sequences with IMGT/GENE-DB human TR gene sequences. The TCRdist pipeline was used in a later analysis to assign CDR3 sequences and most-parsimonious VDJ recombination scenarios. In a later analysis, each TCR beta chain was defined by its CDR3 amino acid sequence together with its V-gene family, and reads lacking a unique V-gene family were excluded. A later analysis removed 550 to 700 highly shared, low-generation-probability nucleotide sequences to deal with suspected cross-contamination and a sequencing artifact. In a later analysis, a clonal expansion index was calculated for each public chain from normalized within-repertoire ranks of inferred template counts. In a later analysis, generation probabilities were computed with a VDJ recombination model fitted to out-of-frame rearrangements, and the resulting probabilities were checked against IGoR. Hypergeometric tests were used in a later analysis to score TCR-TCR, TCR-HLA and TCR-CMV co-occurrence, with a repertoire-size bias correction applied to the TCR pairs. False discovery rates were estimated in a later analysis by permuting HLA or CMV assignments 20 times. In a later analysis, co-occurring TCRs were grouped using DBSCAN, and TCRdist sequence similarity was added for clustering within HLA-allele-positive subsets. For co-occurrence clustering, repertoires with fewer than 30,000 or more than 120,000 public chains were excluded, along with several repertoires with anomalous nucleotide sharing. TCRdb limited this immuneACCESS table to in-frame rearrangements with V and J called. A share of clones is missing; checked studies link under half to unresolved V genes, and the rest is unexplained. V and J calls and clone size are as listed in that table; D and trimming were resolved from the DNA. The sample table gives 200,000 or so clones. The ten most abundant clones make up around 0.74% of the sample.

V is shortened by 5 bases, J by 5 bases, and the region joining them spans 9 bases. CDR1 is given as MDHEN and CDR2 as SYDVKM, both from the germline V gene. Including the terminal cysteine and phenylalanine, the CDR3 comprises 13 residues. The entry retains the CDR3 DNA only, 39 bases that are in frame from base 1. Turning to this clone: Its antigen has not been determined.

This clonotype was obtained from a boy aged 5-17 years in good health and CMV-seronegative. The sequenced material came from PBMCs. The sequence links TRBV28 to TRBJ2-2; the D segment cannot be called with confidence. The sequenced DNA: TGTGCCAGCAGTCCGCCCGGGACCGGGGAGCTGTTTTTT. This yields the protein CASSPPGTGELFF.